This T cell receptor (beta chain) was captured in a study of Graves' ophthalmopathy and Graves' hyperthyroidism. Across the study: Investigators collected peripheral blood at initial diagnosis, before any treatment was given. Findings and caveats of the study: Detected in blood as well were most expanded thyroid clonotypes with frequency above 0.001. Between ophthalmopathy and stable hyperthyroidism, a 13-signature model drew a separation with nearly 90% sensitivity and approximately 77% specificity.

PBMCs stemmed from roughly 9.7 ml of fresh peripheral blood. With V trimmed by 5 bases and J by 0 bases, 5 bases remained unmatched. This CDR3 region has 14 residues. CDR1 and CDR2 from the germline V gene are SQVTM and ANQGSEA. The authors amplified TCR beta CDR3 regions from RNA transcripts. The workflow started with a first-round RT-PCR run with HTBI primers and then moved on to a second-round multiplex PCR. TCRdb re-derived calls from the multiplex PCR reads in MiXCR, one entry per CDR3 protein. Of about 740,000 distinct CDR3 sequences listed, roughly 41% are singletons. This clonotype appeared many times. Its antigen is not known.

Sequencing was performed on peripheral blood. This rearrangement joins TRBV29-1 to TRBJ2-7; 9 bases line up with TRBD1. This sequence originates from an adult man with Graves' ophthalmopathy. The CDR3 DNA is TGCAGCGTTCCGGGACAGGGAATCTCCTACGAGCAGTACTTC. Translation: CSVPGQGISYEQYF.